These T cell receptor beta chains were read from a single sample in a study of blood T cell repertoires in COVID-19. Sequencing used immunoSEQ multiplex PCR; TCRdb keeps in-frame clones, though not all of them. The sample has around 450,000 clones; 70% to 90% are singletons. The sample comprised PBMCs or T cells enriched from blood (not recorded which). These receptors all come from a woman aged 18-29 years with acute COVID-19. The CDR3 runs from the conserved cysteine through the conserved F or W. A D gene is named only where the DNA matches it firmly. A row's size may be missing; if present it is once, few, many or a size class.

v_call: TRBV18; d_call: -; clone_size: -; j_call: TRBJ2-2; cdr3_nt: TGTGCCAGCGGAGGGCCAACGAACACCGGGGAGCTGTTTTTT; cdr3_aa: CASGGPTNTGELFF
v_call: TRBV11-3; d_call: -; clone_size: -; j_call: TRBJ1-6; cdr3_nt: TGTGCCAGCAGCTTAGAAGGGGTGGCTTCACCCCTCCACTTT; cdr3_aa: CASSLEGVASPLHF
v_call: TRBV10-1; d_call: TRBD2; clone_size: -; j_call: TRBJ2-1; cdr3_nt: TGCGCCAGCAGTGATTCCGCGGGAGGGAGGAATGAGCAGTTCTTC; cdr3_aa: CASSDSAGGRNEQFF
v_call: TRBV2; d_call: -; clone_size: -; j_call: TRBJ1-2; cdr3_nt: TGTGCCAGCAATTCCAATTATGGCTACACCTTC; cdr3_aa: CASNSNYGYTF
v_call: TRBV6-5; d_call: -; clone_size: -; j_call: TRBJ1-5; cdr3_nt: TGTGCCAGCAGTCCGAAGCAGGGCAGGGATCAGCATTTT; cdr3_aa: CASSPKQGRDQHF
v_call: TRBV28; d_call: TRBD2; clone_size: -; j_call: TRBJ2-7; cdr3_nt: TGTGCCAGCAGTTTCGGGAGGTCCGCCTACGAGCAGTACTTC; cdr3_aa: CASSFGRSAYEQYF
v_call: TRBV27; d_call: TRBD1; clone_size: -; j_call: TRBJ2-1; cdr3_nt: TGTGCCAGCAGTTTAAGAGGACAGGTCCCCTACAATGAGCAGTTCTTC; cdr3_aa: CASSLRGQVPYNEQFF
v_call: TRBV20-1; d_call: -; clone_size: -; j_call: TRBJ2-3; cdr3_nt: TGCAGTGCTAGTTCAGTTGTGTCAGATACGCAGTATTTT; cdr3_aa: CSASSVVSDTQYF
v_call: TRBV7-9; d_call: -; clone_size: once; j_call: TRBJ1-3; cdr3_nt: TGTGCCAGCAGTCTAAGGACAACTGGAAACACCATATATTTT; cdr3_aa: CASSLRTTGNTIYF
v_call: TRBV4-1; d_call: -; clone_size: -; j_call: TRBJ2-3; cdr3_nt: TGCGCCAGCTCGTTTATCGGGAGGGGGCGGAGGATAGATACGCAGTATTTT; cdr3_aa: CASSFIGRGRRIDTQYF
v_call: TRBV10-3; d_call: TRBD2; clone_size: -; j_call: TRBJ2-7; cdr3_nt: TGTGCCATCAGTGAGGTAACTAGCGGCCGCTACGAGCAGTACTTC; cdr3_aa: CAISEVTSGRYEQYF
v_call: TRBV21-1; d_call: -; clone_size: -; j_call: TRBJ2-5; cdr3_nt: TGTGCCATCGCGGGGACGAAAGGTGGGGAGACCCAGTACTTC; cdr3_aa: CAIAGTKGGETQYF
v_call: TRBV24-1; d_call: -; clone_size: once; j_call: TRBJ1-5; cdr3_nt: TGTGCCACGGGGGCCGATCAGCCCCAGCATTTT; cdr3_aa: CATGADQPQHF
v_call: TRBV10-3; d_call: -; clone_size: -; j_call: TRBJ1-2; cdr3_nt: TGTGCCATCAGTGTCTCGCCGTCCACATCTAACTATGGCTACACCTTC; cdr3_aa: CAISVSPSTSNYGYTF
v_call: TRBV11-2; d_call: -; clone_size: -; j_call: TRBJ1-2; cdr3_nt: TGTGCCAGCAGCTTAGGGGCGCCATATGGCTACACCTTC; cdr3_aa: CASSLGAPYGYTF
v_call: TRBV25-1; d_call: -; clone_size: -; j_call: TRBJ1-1; cdr3_nt: TGTGCCAGCACTGGAGGTGGGCGCACTGAAGCTTTCTTT; cdr3_aa: CASTGGGRTEAFF
v_call: TRBV12-5; d_call: -; clone_size: -; j_call: TRBJ2-3; cdr3_nt: TGTGCTAGTGGTGGTAGCGGTGGCACAGATACGCAGTATTTT; cdr3_aa: CASGGSGGTDTQYF
v_call: TRBV7-6; d_call: -; clone_size: few; j_call: TRBJ1-5; cdr3_nt: TGTGCCAGCAGCCGACAGGTCTTTAGGAGTCAGCCCCAGCATTTT; cdr3_aa: CASSRQVFRSQPQHF
v_call: TRBV7-2; d_call: -; clone_size: -; j_call: TRBJ1-5; cdr3_nt: TGTGCCAGCAGCTTAGAATGGCGGGATCAGCCCCAGCATTTT; cdr3_aa: CASSLEWRDQPQHF
v_call: TRBV7-2; d_call: -; clone_size: -; j_call: TRBJ1-6; cdr3_nt: TGTGCCAGCCGACTTCGGGGGGACACCAATTCACCCCTCCACTTT; cdr3_aa: CASRLRGDTNSPLHF
v_call: TRBV18; d_call: -; clone_size: -; j_call: TRBJ1-3; cdr3_nt: TGTGCCAGCTCACCACAATTAGCAGGGAAAGACGGAAACACCATATATTTT; cdr3_aa: CASSPQLAGKDGNTIYF
v_call: TRBV19; d_call: -; clone_size: -; j_call: TRBJ1-5; cdr3_nt: TGTGCCAGTAGTCTTAGCAATCAGCCCCAGCATTTT; cdr3_aa: CASSLSNQPQHF
v_call: TRBV5-1; d_call: TRBD1; clone_size: -; j_call: TRBJ1-1; cdr3_nt: TGCGCCAGCAGCGCCGGACAGGGGGCCGGGGAAGCTTTCTTT; cdr3_aa: CASSAGQGAGEAFF
v_call: TRBV5-5; d_call: -; clone_size: -; j_call: TRBJ1-1; cdr3_nt: TGTGCCAGCAGCTTAGCTCCGGGGGGGACTGAAGCTTTCTTT; cdr3_aa: CASSLAPGGTEAFF
v_call: TRBV25-1; d_call: -; clone_size: -; j_call: TRBJ1-1; cdr3_nt: TGTGCCAGCAGTAGTTACGGGAACACTGAAGCTTTCTTT; cdr3_aa: CASSSYGNTEAFF
v_call: TRBV27; d_call: -; clone_size: -; j_call: TRBJ1-5; cdr3_nt: TGTGCCAGCAGTCGAATCGACAGTAGCAATCAGCCCCAGCATTTT; cdr3_aa: CASSRIDSSNQPQHF
v_call: TRBV7-9; d_call: -; clone_size: -; j_call: TRBJ1-2; cdr3_nt: TGTGCCAGCAGCTTACGGGGGGAAGGCTACACCTTC; cdr3_aa: CASSLRGEGYTF
v_call: TRBV6-1; d_call: -; clone_size: -; j_call: TRBJ1-5; cdr3_nt: TGTGCCAGCAGTGACGGAGGAGCCGATTATTCTTCTCAGCCCCAGCATTTT; cdr3_aa: CASSDGGADYSSQPQHF
v_call: TRBV7-9; d_call: TRBD2; clone_size: -; j_call: TRBJ2-3; cdr3_nt: TGTGCCAGCAGCTACCGCGGGGGGGAGTTAGATACGCAGTATTTT; cdr3_aa: CASSYRGGELDTQYF
v_call: TRBV5-1; d_call: TRBD1; clone_size: few; j_call: TRBJ1-4; cdr3_nt: TGCGCCAGCAGCTGGGGACAGCTAGCAACTAATGAAAAACTGTTTTTT; cdr3_aa: CASSWGQLATNEKLFF
v_call: TRBV9; d_call: -; clone_size: few; j_call: TRBJ1-5; cdr3_nt: TGTGCCAGCAGCGTAGACCCAACTGTGGATCAGCCCCAGCATTTT; cdr3_aa: CASSVDPTVDQPQHF
v_call: TRBV19; d_call: -; clone_size: once; j_call: TRBJ2-2; cdr3_nt: TGTGCCAGTAGTATGTTCGGAGGCCAGGTGGCCGGGGAGCTGTTTTTT; cdr3_aa: CASSMFGGQVAGELFF
v_call: TRBV4-2; d_call: TRBD2; clone_size: -; j_call: TRBJ2-1; cdr3_nt: TGTGCCAGCAGCGGGGGGGGTTACAATGAGCAGTTCTTC; cdr3_aa: CASSGGGYNEQFF
v_call: TRBV4-1; d_call: TRBD1; clone_size: -; j_call: TRBJ2-5; cdr3_nt: TGCGCCAGCAGCCTCGGATCCCGGGACAGGGGAGAGACCCAGTACTTC; cdr3_aa: CASSLGSRDRGETQYF
v_call: TRBV7-8; d_call: -; clone_size: -; j_call: TRBJ2-7; cdr3_nt: TGTGCCAGCAGCTTAGAGAAGACAAGTAACTACGAGCAGTACTTC; cdr3_aa: CASSLEKTSNYEQYF
v_call: TRBV19; d_call: -; clone_size: -; j_call: TRBJ1-6; cdr3_nt: TGTGCCAGTAGTATCCAGGGGTCAGATTCACCCCTCCACTTT; cdr3_aa: CASSIQGSDSPLHF
v_call: TRBV6-1; d_call: TRBD2; clone_size: -; j_call: TRBJ2-1; cdr3_nt: TGTGCCAGCAGTGAAGTTAGCGGGGGGGGTTACAATGAGCAGTTCTTC; cdr3_aa: CASSEVSGGGYNEQFF
v_call: TRBV7-8; d_call: TRBD2; clone_size: -; j_call: TRBJ2-7; cdr3_nt: TGTGCCAGCAGCTTAGTAGGGCTAGCGGGAGTAAGCGAGCAGTACTTC; cdr3_aa: CASSLVGLAGVSEQYF
v_call: TRBV7-2; d_call: TRBD2; clone_size: once; j_call: TRBJ2-7; cdr3_nt: TGTGCCAGCAGCCTAAGGACTAGCGGGAATTGGGAGCAGTACTTC; cdr3_aa: CASSLRTSGNWEQYF
v_call: TRBV4-3; d_call: TRBD2; clone_size: few; j_call: TRBJ2-1; cdr3_nt: TGCGCCAGCAGCCGAAGAGGCGCTAGCGGGAGTTACAATGAGCAGTTCTTC; cdr3_aa: CASSRRGASGSYNEQFF
v_call: TRBV27; d_call: -; clone_size: -; j_call: TRBJ1-5; cdr3_nt: TGTGCCAGCAGTTTATTGGCCGCAGGAGGTATTAGCAATCAGCCCCAGCATTTT; cdr3_aa: CASSLLAAGGISNQPQHF
v_call: TRBV6-5; d_call: -; clone_size: -; j_call: TRBJ2-7; cdr3_nt: TGTGCCAGCCGACGGGGGACTGCCTACGAGCAGTACTTC; cdr3_aa: CASRRGTAYEQYF
v_call: TRBV7-2; d_call: TRBD2; clone_size: -; j_call: TRBJ2-3; cdr3_nt: TGTGCCAGCAGCTACGGGAGGAGCACAGATACGCAGTATTTT; cdr3_aa: CASSYGRSTDTQYF
v_call: TRBV4-3; d_call: -; clone_size: -; j_call: TRBJ1-1; cdr3_nt: TGCGCCAGCAGCCAAGGTTCTCGGAGTGCTGAAGCTTTCTTT; cdr3_aa: CASSQGSRSAEAFF
v_call: TRBV12-3/TRBV12-4; d_call: TRBD1; clone_size: -; j_call: TRBJ2-7; cdr3_nt: TGTGCCAGCAGGAGGGGGCCCGAGCAGTACTTC; cdr3_aa: CASRRGPEQYF
v_call: TRBV2; d_call: -; clone_size: -; j_call: TRBJ2-5; cdr3_nt: TGTGCCAGCAGTGAAGGAGGGTTAGAGACCCAGTACTTC; cdr3_aa: CASSEGGLETQYF
v_call: TRBV7-2; d_call: TRBD2; clone_size: -; j_call: TRBJ2-1; cdr3_nt: TGTGCCAGCAGCTTAGGTGGCGGGGGTGGCTATGAGCAGTTCTTC; cdr3_aa: CASSLGGGGGYEQFF
v_call: TRBV27; d_call: TRBD1; clone_size: -; j_call: TRBJ2-7; cdr3_nt: TGTGCCAGCAGTTTAAAGGGACAGGGTCCAGGCGAGCAGTACTTC; cdr3_aa: CASSLKGQGPGEQYF
v_call: TRBV7-8; d_call: TRBD1; clone_size: -; j_call: TRBJ1-2; cdr3_nt: TGTGCCAGCAGCTCTCAGGGGGCTAGGGACTATGGCTACACCTTC; cdr3_aa: CASSSQGARDYGYTF
v_call: TRBV5-1; d_call: -; clone_size: -; j_call: TRBJ1-6; cdr3_nt: TGCGCCAGCAGCTTGTCGTCGAGCTCCTATAATTCACCCCTCCACTTT; cdr3_aa: CASSLSSSSYNSPLHF
v_call: TRBV27; d_call: -; clone_size: -; j_call: TRBJ1-6; cdr3_nt: TGTGCCAGCAGCGACGGGGGAGGGAGACCCCTCCACTTT; cdr3_aa: CASSDGGGRPLHF
v_call: TRBV5-4; d_call: -; clone_size: few; j_call: TRBJ2-5; cdr3_nt: TGTGCCAGCAGCTTGTACGGTCCCCGCGAGACCCAGTACTTC; cdr3_aa: CASSLYGPRETQYF
v_call: TRBV3-1/TRBV3-2; d_call: -; clone_size: -; j_call: TRBJ1-6; cdr3_nt: TGTGCCAGCAGACCCAGGGGCCACAATTCACCCCTCCACTTT; cdr3_aa: CASRPRGHNSPLHF